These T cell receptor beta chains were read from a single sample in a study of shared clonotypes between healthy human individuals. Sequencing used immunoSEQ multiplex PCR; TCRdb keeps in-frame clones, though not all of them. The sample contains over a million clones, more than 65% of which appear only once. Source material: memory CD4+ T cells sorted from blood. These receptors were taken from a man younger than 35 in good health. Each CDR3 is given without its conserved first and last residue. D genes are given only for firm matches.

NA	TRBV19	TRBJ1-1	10	ASSIGRTEAF
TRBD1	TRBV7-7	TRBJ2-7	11	ASSPTGSYEQY
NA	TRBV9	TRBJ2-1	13	ASSVEAIWGLEQF
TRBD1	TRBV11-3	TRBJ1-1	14	ASRYPTGNYLTEAF
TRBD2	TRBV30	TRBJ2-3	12	AWRWSGGQDTQY
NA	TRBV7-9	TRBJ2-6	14	ASSRRGSSGANVLT
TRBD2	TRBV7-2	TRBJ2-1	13	ASSPASGRINEQF
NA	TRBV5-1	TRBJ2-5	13	ASSLGAGAPETQY
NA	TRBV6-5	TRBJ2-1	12	ASSYDGSGVGQF
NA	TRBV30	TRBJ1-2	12	AWSVRVGDYGYT
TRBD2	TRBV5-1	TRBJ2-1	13	ASSKTSGTYNEQF
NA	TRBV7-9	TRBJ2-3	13	ASSSTSRVTDTQY
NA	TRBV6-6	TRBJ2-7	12	ASSLRAVFYEQY
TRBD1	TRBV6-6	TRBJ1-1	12	ASSYFPGGTEAF
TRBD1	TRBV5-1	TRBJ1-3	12	ASRTTGDGNTIY
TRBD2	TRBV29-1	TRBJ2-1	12	SFVAGDGYNEQF
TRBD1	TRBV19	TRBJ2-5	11	ASSTGARETQY
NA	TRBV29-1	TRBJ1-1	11	SVRMAQNTEAF
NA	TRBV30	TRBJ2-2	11	AFPKPNTGELF
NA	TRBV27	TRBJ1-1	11	ASSLWDDQEAF
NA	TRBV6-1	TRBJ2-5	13	ASSEGGSRVETQY
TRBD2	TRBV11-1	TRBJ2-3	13	ASSLGSGGTDTQY
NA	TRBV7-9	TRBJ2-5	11	ASSGWGKETQY
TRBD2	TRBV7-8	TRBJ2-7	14	ASSLGGGRVRNEQY
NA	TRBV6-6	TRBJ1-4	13	ASSASGPKNEKLF
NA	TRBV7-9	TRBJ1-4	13	ASSFGAGDNEKLF
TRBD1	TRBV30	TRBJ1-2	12	AWSGPTGAGGYT
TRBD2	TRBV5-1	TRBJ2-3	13	ASSWRGGASDTQY
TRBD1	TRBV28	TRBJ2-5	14	ASSSPGTGYQETQY